The 20 T cell receptor beta chains below all came from one sample that was sequenced in a study of T cell responses to AZD1222 COVID-19 vaccine. Sequencing was performed with immunoSEQ multiplex PCR; in TCRdb, only in-frame clones are kept and a portion is missing. The repertoire holds 95,000 to 150,000 clones, with 75% to 90% as singletons. The material sequenced was peripheral blood, taken 28 days after the second AZD1222 dose. The origin of the receptors is an adult who received the AZD1222 COVID-19 vaccine.

This clone was seen a handful of times. This chain connects TRBV12-3 or TRBV12-4 to TRBJ1-2, with unresolved D. CDR3 length: 12 amino acids. The V end was cut by 6 bases, the J end by 13 bases, with 18 bases between. The CDR3 nucleotides are TGTGCCAGCAGGCGGTCGGACGGGCGTTCCACCTTC. The encoded protein is CASRRSDGRSTF.

The gene calls are TRBV5-1 and TRBJ2-7; D is unclear. The CDR3 has 15 amino acids. V shed 2 bases and J shed 1 base, with 13 bases lying between them. Germline V gene data show CDR1 as SGHRS and CDR2 as YFSETQ. CDR3 coding DNA: TGCGCCAGCAGCTTAGGGTCTGAATTGTCCTACGAGCAGTACTTC. It yields the protein CASSLGSELSYEQYF.

This chain links TRBV7-2 with TRBJ2-5; no definite D call. The V gene lost 1 base and the J gene lost 5 bases, with 5 bases spanning the gap. The CDR3 totals 12 residues. Germline V gene sequence: CDR1 SGHTA, CDR2 FQGNSA. This chain's CDR3 is CASSLGYETQYF. Written as DNA, the CDR3 is TGTGCCAGCAGCTTAGGGTACGAGACCCAGTACTTC.

The rearrangement joins TRBV6-5 to TRBJ2-7; possible D gene TRBD2, 5 bases. Germline-derived CDR1 and CDR2 are MNHEY and SVGAGI. The CDR3 extends over 13 amino acids. Trimming removed 4 bases at V and 11 bases at J, with 18 bases between. The CDR3 DNA reads as TGTGCCAGCAGTTTAGGACTTCCGGAGCGGAAGTACTTC. Translation: CASSLGLPERKYF.

This sequence joins TRBV5-1 and TRBJ1-1; D is undetermined. This CDR3 has 15 residues. The V gene lost 0 bases and the J gene lost 3 bases, with 12 bases spanning the gap. The germline V gene has CDR1 SGHRS and CDR2 YFSETQ. In DNA, the CDR3 is TGCGCCAGCAGCTTGGGTAGGGCTCGGGACACTGAAGCTTTCTTT. This encodes CASSLGRARDTEAFF.

The V and J genes are TRBV19 and TRBJ1-6; D not certain. There are 13 residues in the CDR3. V lost 3 bases and J lost 8, with 8 bases in between. Germline loops: CDR1 LNHDA, CDR2 SQIVND (reference sequence). The CDR3 is CASSIASDSPLHF. The CDR3 DNA sequence: TGTGCCAGTAGTATTGCGAGTGATTCACCCCTCCACTTT.

This clone showed up just a few times. J is TRBJ2-1 and V is TRBV19; D not resolved. The CDR3 has 12 residues. Germline assignment: CDR1 LNHDA and CDR2 SQIVND (reference sequence). V lost 1 base and J 7 bases, leaving 5 bases between the germline ends. The CDR3 nucleotides read TGTGCCAGTAGTATAGCCGGGAATGAGCAGTTCTTC. Translated, it gives CASSIAGNEQFF.

V usage is TRBV28 and J usage is TRBJ2-7; D assignment may be TRBD1 or TRBD2 (5 bases each). Deletions cut 2 bases from V and 3 bases from J, with 14 bases between. Germline assignment: CDR1 MDHEN and CDR2 SYDVKM. This CDR3 comprises 15 residues. As DNA, the CDR3 is TGTGCCAGCAGTTTAAGGGACGCAGTAAACTACGAGCAGTACTTC. It is translated as CASSLRDAVNYEQYF. The full variable domain, rest sourced from reference TRBV28 and TRBJ2-7, is DVKVTQSSRYLVKRTGEKVFLECVQDMDHENMFWYRQDPGLGLRLIYFSYDVKMKEKGDIPEGYSVSREKKERFSLILESASTNQTSMYLCASSLRDAVNYEQYFGPGTRLTVT.

This CDR3 is CASSLGADYEQYF. Here the CDR3 DNA reads TGTGCCAGCAGCTTAGGAGCAGACTACGAGCAGTACTTC. The chain is built from TRBV7-9 and TRBJ2-7; no clear D gene. Germline V gives CDR1 SEHNR, CDR2 FQNEAQ (reference sequence). CDR3 size: 13 residues. V lost 1 base to trimming and J lost 3 bases, with 7 bases between them.

The rearrangement uses TRBV6-1 and TRBJ1-5; perhaps TRBD1 as D (6 bases). Germline V gene lookup returns CDR1 MNHNS and CDR2 SASEGT. The length of the CDR3 is 14 residues. V was trimmed by 1 base and J by 2 bases, leaving 6 bases between them. CDR3 sequence reads: CASSEGQGNQPQHF. CDR3 bases: TGTGCCAGCAGTGAAGGACAGGGCAATCAGCCCCAGCATTTT.

This rearrangement joins TRBV21-1 to TRBJ1-6; the listed D gene, TRBD1, was not tested against the DNA. TRBV21-1 is a recognized pseudogene. The CDR3 loop spans 14 amino acids. The CDR3 bases are TGTGCCAGCAGCAAAGCCCAGGGCTATTCACCCCTCCACTTT. This gives the protein CASSKAQGYSPLHF.

This clone was recorded a few times. This chain uses TRBV5-1 with TRBJ2-1; 8 nucleotides agree with TRBD1. The CDR3 runs to 17 residues. V lost 5 bases, J lost 10 bases, and 20 bases stayed unmatched. The germline V gene encodes CDR1 SGHRS and CDR2 YFSETQ. CDR3 nucleotide sequence: TGCGCCAGCAGTCTAAAACTCCAGGGGGCCGACTATGGGGAGCAGTTCTTC. Its translation is CASSLKLQGADYGEQFF. The variable domain in full, with the rest retrieved from reference TRBV5-1 and TRBJ2-1, is KAGVTQTPRYLIKTRGQQVTLSCSPISGHRSVSWYQQTPGQGLQFLFEYFSETQRNKGNFPGRFSGRQFSNSRSEMNVSTLELGDSALYLCASSLKLQGADYGEQFFGPGTRLTVL.

This clone was observed once. CDR3 residues: CASSQGSYEQYF. In DNA, the CDR3 is TGTGCCAGCAGTCAGGGTTCCTACGAGCAGTACTTC. The rearrangement joins TRBV28 to TRBJ2-7; D perhaps matches TRBD1 (5 bases). The germline V and J ends were trimmed by 5 bases and 1 base, with 6 bases remaining between them. The CDR3 covers 12 residues. Germline V gene sequence: CDR1 MDHEN, CDR2 SYDVKM.

The chain has TRBV2 and TRBJ1-4, with D hard to call. The V gene's germline CDR1 is SNHLY and CDR2 FYNNEI. V lost 4 bases to trimming and J lost 0 bases, with 3 bases between them. The CDR3 consists of 13 residues. The CDR3 bases are TGTGCCAGCAGTGCTGCAACTAATGAAAAACTGTTTTTT. Encoded protein: CASSAATNEKLFF.

This chain joins TRBV5-1 and TRBJ1-1, with a tentative D call TRBD1 (5 bases). There are 14 residues in the CDR3. With 5 bases removed from V and 2 bases from J, the gap between germline ends came to 13 bases. Germline loops: CDR1 SGHRS, CDR2 YFSETQ. CDR3 DNA sequence: TGCGCCAGCAGATCGGGGCAAAGCAACACTGAAGCTTTCTTT. It encodes CASRSGQSNTEAFF.

Details on this clone: This sample also contains other DNA sequences that code for the same CDR3. The chain employs TRBV5-1 and TRBJ1-1, with 8 nucleotides matching TRBD1. Germline trimming cut 1 base from V and 5 bases from J; bases unmatched to any gene: 1. The CDR3 extends over 13 amino acids. Germline V gene sequence: CDR1 SGHRS, CDR2 YFSETQ. CDR3 DNA sequence: TGCGCCAGCAGCTTGACAGGGGGGACTGAAGCTTTCTTT. Its protein product is CASSLTGGTEAFF.

The rearrangement joins TRBV18 to TRBJ2-5; D is unclear. Germline CDR1 and CDR2: KGHSH and LQKENI. Between the trimmed V and J ends, which lost 3 bases and 5 bases, there was a span of 10 bases. The CDR3 has 13 residues. In DNA form, the CDR3 reads TGTGCCAGCTCACCGACCGAGGTGGAGACCCAGTACTTC. It codes for CASSPTEVETQYF.

J is TRBJ1-4 and V is TRBV3-1 (or the pseudogene TRBV3-2); D possibly corresponds to TRBD1 (5 bases). The CDR3 runs 17 residues. V lost 0 bases and J lost 7, with 18 bases in between. CDR1 and CDR2 (germline): LGHDT, YNNKEL (reference sequence). In DNA form, the CDR3 reads TGTGCCAGCAGCCAAGAAGGAGGGCGGGGCCGGGGTGAAAAACTGTTTTTT. Amino acid sequence: CASSQEGGRGRGEKLFF.

The rearrangement uses TRBV6-2 or TRBV6-3 and TRBJ1-4; D remains unclear. The CDR3 has 13 residues. Trimming left V 1 base short and J 4 bases short, with 4 bases between. Looked up from germline, CDR1 is MNHEY and CDR2 is SVGEGT. Here the CDR3 reads CASSYWNNEKLFF. DNA for the CDR3: TGTGCCAGCAGTTACTGGAATAATGAAAAACTGTTTTTT.

The CDR3 region is CASRPQGTGGYTF. The CDR3 region has the DNA TGTGCCAGCAGACCACAGGGGACTGGTGGCTACACCTTC. V and J are TRBV28 and TRBJ1-2, with 7 bases identical to TRBD1. Per germline, CDR1 MDHEN and CDR2 SYDVKM. V gave up 6 bases and J gave up 7 bases; unmatched junction bases: 8. The CDR3 spans 13 residues.